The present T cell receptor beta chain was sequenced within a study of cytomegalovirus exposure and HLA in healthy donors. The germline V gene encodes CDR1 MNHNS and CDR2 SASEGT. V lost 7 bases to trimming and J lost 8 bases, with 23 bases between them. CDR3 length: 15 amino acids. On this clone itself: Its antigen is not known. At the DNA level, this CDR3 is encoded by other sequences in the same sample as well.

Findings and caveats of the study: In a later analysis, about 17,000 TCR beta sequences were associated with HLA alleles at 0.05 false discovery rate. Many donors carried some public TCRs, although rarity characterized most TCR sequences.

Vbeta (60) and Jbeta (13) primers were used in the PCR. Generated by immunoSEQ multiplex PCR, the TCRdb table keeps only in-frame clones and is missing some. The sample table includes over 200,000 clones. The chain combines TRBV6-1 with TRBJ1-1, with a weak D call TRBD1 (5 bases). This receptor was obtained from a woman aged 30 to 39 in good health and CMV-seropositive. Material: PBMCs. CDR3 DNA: TGTGCCAGCATTAGACAGCTTGAAACTCGGACCGAAGCTTTCTTT. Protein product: CASIRQLETRTEAFF.